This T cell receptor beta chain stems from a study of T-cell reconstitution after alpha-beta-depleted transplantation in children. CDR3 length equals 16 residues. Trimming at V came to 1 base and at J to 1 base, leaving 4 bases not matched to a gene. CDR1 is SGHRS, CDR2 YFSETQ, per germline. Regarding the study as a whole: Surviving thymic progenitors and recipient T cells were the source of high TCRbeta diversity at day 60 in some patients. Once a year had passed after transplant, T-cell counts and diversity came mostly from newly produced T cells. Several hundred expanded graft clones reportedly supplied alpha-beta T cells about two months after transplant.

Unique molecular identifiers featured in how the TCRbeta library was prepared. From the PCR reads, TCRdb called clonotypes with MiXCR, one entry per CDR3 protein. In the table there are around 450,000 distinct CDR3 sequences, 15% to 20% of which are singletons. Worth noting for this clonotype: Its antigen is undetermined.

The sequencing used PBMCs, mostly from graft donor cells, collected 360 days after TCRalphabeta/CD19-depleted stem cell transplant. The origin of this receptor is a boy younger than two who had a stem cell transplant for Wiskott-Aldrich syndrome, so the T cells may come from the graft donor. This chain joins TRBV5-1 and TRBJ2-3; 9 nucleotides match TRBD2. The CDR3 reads CASSLMVAGGTDTQYF. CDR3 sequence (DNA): TGCGCCAGCAGCTTGATGGTAGCGGGGGGCACAGATACGCAGTATTTT.